This T cell receptor beta chain was sequenced during a study of response to subunit inactivated influenza vaccine. This clonotype was detected only a few times. MiXCR was run by TCRdb on the RT-PCR reads, yielding one entry per CDR3 protein. The sample has some 520,000 distinct CDR3 sequences, 16% seen once. This CDR3 is built from 14 residues. Trimming took off 5 bases at V and 6 bases at J, with 14 bases between the two ends. This TCR derives from a man aged 45-69 years who received an inactivated influenza vaccine. The chain links TRBV12-3 or TRBV12-4 to TRBJ2-1, with D tentatively TRBD2 (6 bases). The sequenced sample was CD4+ T cells sorted from PBMCs, obtained approximately 25 months after vaccination. CDR3 bases: TGTGCCAGCAGTCCCCTCCGGGAGTTCAATGAGCAGTTCTTC. Protein product: CASSPLREFNEQFF.